This T cell receptor beta chain was documented in a study of cytomegalovirus exposure and HLA in healthy donors (dated by TCRdb to about 2017). Regarding the research as a whole: The 666 repertoires of the first cohort and the roughly 120 validation repertoires were produced on the same platform, according to a later analysis. The study aimed to test whether cataloging public T cell receptors could reveal signatures of past pathogen exposure. A separate validation cohort of approximately 130 different subjects was used in addition to the roughly 700-subject first cohort. High-throughput TCR immunosequencing, statistical association of individual TCRs with disease status, and machine learning were combined to predict cytomegalovirus infection status.

Based on the germline V gene, the CDR1 and CDR2 sequences are SGDLS and YYNGEE. Clipping removes 3 bases from V and 5 bases from J, with 14 as the unmatched junction base count. Counted from cysteine to phenylalanine, this CDR3 has 16 amino acids. Just CDR3 DNA is preserved here, 48 bases in frame from base 1. Preparation of the library involved the immunoSEQ multiplex PCR assay. On the authors' methods: A statistical classification framework was developed to diagnose cytomegalovirus status using the catalog of TCR beta chain sequences. The table comes from immuneACCESS by way of TCRdb, which keeps in-frame sequences with V and J called. Part of the clones is missing from these tables; in studies checked, under half for an unresolved V gene and the rest for unknown reasons. The D gene and trimming were derived from the DNA, and the V and J assignments and clone size from that table. The sample yields 160,000 or so clones; around 87% were counted once. The leading ten clones occupy roughly 1.5% of the sample.

With regard to this clone: It has no known antigen specificity. No base qualities exist here, and no much larger clone lies one base off it.

Donors formed part of the validation cohort, which comprised about 130 subjects and was distinct from the first cohort of 690 or so subjects. What the work shows at the level of the full study, not this receptor alone: A later analysis lacked HLA typing for the validation cohort, so it scored co-occurrence in that cohort across all 130 or so repertoires. The classifier was reported to diagnose cytomegalovirus status with high specificity and sensitivity in both the original and validation cohorts. A few of the identified cytomegalovirus-associated TCR beta chains were confirmed in vitro to be specific for cytomegalovirus antigens. It was suggested by the authors that the approach could potentially be generalized to other disease states and immunological phenotypes. While some public TCRs were present in many individuals, most TCR sequences turned up only very rarely across donors. The study gave a list of about 150 TCR beta chains associated with cytomegalovirus. A later analysis found that TCRs clustered in the first cohort also tended to co-occur in the 120 or so validation repertoires, with just under 95% of cluster scores above 0.

Material for sequencing was PBMCs. The TCR originated in a woman aged 25 to 39 in good health and CMV-seronegative. This sequence uses TRBV9 and TRBJ2-7; 7 central bases correspond to TRBD2. The DNA sequence is as follows: TGTGCCAGCAGCGCTAAAAGCGGGGAGGAATTTGACGAGCAGTACTTC. Translated, this gives CASSAKSGEEFDEQYF.